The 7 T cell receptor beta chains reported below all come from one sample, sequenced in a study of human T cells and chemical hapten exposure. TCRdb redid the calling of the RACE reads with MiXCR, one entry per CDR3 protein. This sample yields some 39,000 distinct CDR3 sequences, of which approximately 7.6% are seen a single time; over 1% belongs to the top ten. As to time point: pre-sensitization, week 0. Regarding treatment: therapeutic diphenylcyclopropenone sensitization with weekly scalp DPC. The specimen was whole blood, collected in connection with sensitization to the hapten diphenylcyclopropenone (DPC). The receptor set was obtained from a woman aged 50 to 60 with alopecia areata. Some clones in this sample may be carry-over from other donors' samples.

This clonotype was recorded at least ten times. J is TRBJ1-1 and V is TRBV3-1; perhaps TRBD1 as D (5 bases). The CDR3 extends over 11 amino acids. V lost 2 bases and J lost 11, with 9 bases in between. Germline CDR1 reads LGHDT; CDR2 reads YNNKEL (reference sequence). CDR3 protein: CASSQQGSAFF. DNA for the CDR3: TGTGCCAGCAGCCAACAGGGATCGGCTTTCTTT.

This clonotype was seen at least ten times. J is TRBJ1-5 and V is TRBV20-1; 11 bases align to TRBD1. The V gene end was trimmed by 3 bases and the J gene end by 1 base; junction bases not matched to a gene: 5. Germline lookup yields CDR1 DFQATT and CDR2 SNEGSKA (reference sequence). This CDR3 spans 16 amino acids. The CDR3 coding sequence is TGCAGTGCTAGCTCCGGGACAGGGGGGAGCAATCAGCCCCAGCATTTT. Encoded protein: CSASSGTGGSNQPQHF.

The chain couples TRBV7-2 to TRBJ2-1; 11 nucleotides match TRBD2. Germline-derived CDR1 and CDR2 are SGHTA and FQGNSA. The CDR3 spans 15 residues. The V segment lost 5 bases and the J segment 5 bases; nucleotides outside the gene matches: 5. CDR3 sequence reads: CASSPGLAGHNEQFF. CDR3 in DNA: TGTGCCAGCAGCCCTGGACTAGCGGGCCACAATGAGCAGTTCTTC.

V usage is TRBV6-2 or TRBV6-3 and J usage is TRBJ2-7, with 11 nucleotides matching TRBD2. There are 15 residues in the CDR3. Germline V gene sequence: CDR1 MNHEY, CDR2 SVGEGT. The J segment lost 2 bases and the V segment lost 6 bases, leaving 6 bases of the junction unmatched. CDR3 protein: CASRTGTSGPYEQYF. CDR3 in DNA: TGTGCCAGCAGGACCGGGACTAGCGGCCCCTACGAGCAGTACTTC.

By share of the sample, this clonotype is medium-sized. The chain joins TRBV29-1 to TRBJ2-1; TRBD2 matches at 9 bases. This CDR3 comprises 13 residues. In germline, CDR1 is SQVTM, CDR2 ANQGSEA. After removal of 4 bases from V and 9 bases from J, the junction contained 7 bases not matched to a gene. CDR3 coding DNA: TGCAGCGTTGGACTAGCGGAGGGTAGTGAGCAGTTCTTC. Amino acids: CSVGLAEGSEQFF.

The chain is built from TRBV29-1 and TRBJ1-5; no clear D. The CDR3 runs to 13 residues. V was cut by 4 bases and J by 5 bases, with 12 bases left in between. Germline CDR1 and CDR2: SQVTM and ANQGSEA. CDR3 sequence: CSVVDEAYQPQHF. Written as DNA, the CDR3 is TGCAGCGTTGTCGACGAAGCTTATCAGCCCCAGCATTTT.

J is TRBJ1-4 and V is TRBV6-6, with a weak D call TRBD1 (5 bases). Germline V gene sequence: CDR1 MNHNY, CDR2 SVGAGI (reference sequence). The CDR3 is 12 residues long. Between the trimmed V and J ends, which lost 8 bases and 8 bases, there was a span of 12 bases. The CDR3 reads CASGAQREKLFF. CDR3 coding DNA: TGTGCCAGCGGGGCTCAAAGGGAAAAACTGTTTTTT.